Following are 11 T cell receptor beta chains from one sample sequenced in a study of shared clonotypes between healthy human individuals. The naive CD8 population came from CD45RO-negative cells selected for CCR7, without terminally differentiated effector memory CD45RA+ cells. The data were produced by immunoSEQ multiplex PCR, yet TCRdb's version contains in-frame clones alone and is incomplete. The sample carries about 2 million clones, over 85% recorded once. Specimen: naive CD8+ T cells sorted from blood. The receptors come from a man younger than 35 in good health.

The genes are TRBV6-5 and TRBJ2-2; tentatively, D is TRBD2 (6 bases). The germline V gene encodes CDR1 MNHEY and CDR2 SVGAGI. This CDR3 is 13 amino acids long. With 7 bases removed from V and 7 bases from J, the gap between germline ends came to 13 bases. The CDR3 is CASTTWGVGELFF. CDR3 nucleotide sequence: TGTGCCAGCACCACCTGGGGGGTCGGGGAGCTGTTTTTT.

The chain recombines TRBV7-6 with TRBJ2-1; 7 bases fit TRBD2. The CDR3 extends over 16 amino acids. Per the germline V gene, CDR1 is SGHVS and CDR2 is FNYEAQ. Germline trimming cut 5 bases from V and 4 bases from J; bases unmatched to any gene: 11. CDR3 residues: CASSPGASGLYNEQFF. The CDR3 nucleotides are TGTGCCAGCAGCCCCGGGGCTAGCGGATTATACAATGAGCAGTTCTTC.

The chain links TRBV5-6 to TRBJ2-7; the D is unclear. The CDR3 length is 11 residues. Germline V gives CDR1 SGHDT, CDR2 YYEEEE. V dropped 4 bases and J dropped 3 bases, with 5 bases sitting between them. The CDR3 loop reads CASSQDYEQYF. CDR3 coding DNA: TGTGCCAGCAGCCAAGACTACGAGCAGTACTTC.

Turning to this clone: The sample carries other DNA sequences with the same CDR3. The CDR3 here is CASSYSRTSQETQYF. DNA of the CDR3: TGTGCCAGCAGTTACTCGAGGACATCCCAAGAGACCCAGTACTTC. The chain couples TRBV6-5 to TRBJ2-5; tentatively, D is TRBD1 (5 bases). This CDR3 comprises 15 residues. CDR1 and CDR2 (germline): MNHEY, SVGAGI. V lost 0 bases, J lost 1 base, and 9 bases lay in between.

V is TRBV9 and J is TRBJ1-2; D may be TRBD1 (6 bases). Trimming cost V 3 bases and J 7 bases, with 22 bases left between them. The CDR3 covers 16 residues. Germline V lookup: CDR1 SGDLS, CDR2 YYNGEE. CDR3 in amino acids: CASSGHHSTGPGGYTF. The DNA for the CDR3 is TGTGCCAGCAGCGGCCACCACTCCACAGGGCCGGGTGGCTACACCTTC.

In regard to this clone: Distinct nucleotide sequences in the sample also encode this CDR3. V gene TRBV28 combines with J gene TRBJ2-2; possible D gene TRBD2, 6 bases. V lost 1 base and J 5 bases, leaving 8 bases between the germline ends. The CDR3 length is 14 residues. CDR1 and CDR2 (germline): MDHEN, SYDVKM. Written as DNA, the CDR3 is TGTGCCAGCAGTTTATTCGGGGGTACCGGGGAGCTGTTTTTT. It yields the protein CASSLFGGTGELFF.

Notes on this clone: This sample also contains other DNA sequences that code for the same CDR3. The gene calls are TRBV13 and TRBJ1-5, with TRBD1 matching 9 bases. Unmatched junction bases numbered 4, after V lost 3 bases and J lost 7 bases. Germline CDR1 PRHDT, CDR2 FYEKMQ (reference sequence). The CDR3 loop spans 14 amino acids. CDR3 in amino acids: CASSLGQGRQPQHF. The DNA for the CDR3 is TGTGCCAGCAGCTTGGGACAGGGAAGGCAGCCCCAGCATTTT.

On this clone: Other DNA variants within this sample encode the same CDR3. The rearrangement uses TRBV4-1 and TRBJ1-1; 9 bases line up with TRBD1. Per germline, CDR1 MGHRA and CDR2 YSYEKL. This CDR3 contains 14 residues. V shed 3 bases and J 1 base; nucleotides not matched to a gene: 0. The CDR3 bases are TGCGCCAGCAGCCAGGGACAGGGGAACACTGAAGCTTTCTTT. Protein product: CASSQGQGNTEAFF.

Comments on this clone: The same CDR3 arises from other DNA sequences in this sample as well. The V call is TRBV30, the J call TRBJ2-7, with D tentatively TRBD2 (7 bases). Germline CDR1 GTSNPN, CDR2 SVGIG (reference sequence). The CDR3 has 12 residues. Trimming stripped 4 bases from V and 4 bases from J, with 11 bases between. DNA for the CDR3: TGTGCCTGGAACCGGGGGGCATACGAGCAGTACTTC. Protein product: CAWNRGAYEQYF.

The chain couples TRBV11-2 to TRBJ2-5; perhaps D is TRBD1 or TRBD2 (6 bases each). CDR1 and CDR2 (germline): SGHAT, FQNNGV. The CDR3 is made up of 15 amino acids. V lost 4 bases and J 5 bases, leaving 17 bases between the germline ends. CDR3 in DNA: TGTGCCAGCAGCTGGAGGGGGTGGGACATGGAGACCCAGTACTTC. As protein: CASSWRGWDMETQYF.

Comment on this clone: The sample carries other DNA sequences with the same CDR3. The chain employs TRBV11-2 and TRBJ2-5; D call uncertain. From germline, CDR1 is SGHAT and CDR2 FQNNGV. The CDR3 is 12 amino acids. The V end was cut by 1 base, the J end by 5 bases, with 5 bases between. The CDR3 here is CASSLAGETQYF. CDR3 DNA: TGTGCCAGCAGCTTAGCGGGCGAGACCCAGTACTTC.